This T cell receptor (beta chain) was sequenced in a study of identical twins. TCRdb re-called the 5' RACE reads through MiXCR, storing one row per CDR3 protein. The sample includes 540,000 or so distinct CDR3 sequences, 20% to 25% of them seen just once. V lost 0 bases to trimming and J lost 6 bases, with 12 bases between them. This CDR3 is 14 amino acids long. Germline CDR1 is DFQATT and CDR2 is SNEGSKA (reference sequence). The sample was also reused in another study, on yellow fever vaccine responses in identical twins.

The gene calls are TRBV20-1 and TRBJ1-5; D call uncertain. The source material was CD4+ T cells sorted from blood. The sequence was obtained from a woman younger than 35 in good health. The chain's CDR3 is CSARDSGGSQPQHF. In DNA, the CDR3 is TGCAGTGCTAGAGATTCGGGTGGGAGTCAGCCCCAGCATTTT.